These 9 T cell receptor beta chains originate from one sample sequenced in a study of siplizumab effects on memory and regulatory T cells. Using immunoSEQ multiplex PCR, the repertoire was profiled, and TCRdb retains in-frame clones only, with some absent. The profile shows about 82,000 clones, around 90% of them singletons. Sequencing was performed on Tregs sorted from blood. The source is a human donor in good health.

The genes are TRBV9 and TRBJ1-5; D remains unclear. The V and J ends lost 0 bases and 6 bases respectively, with 7 bases between them. This CDR3 comprises 13 residues. Germline V gene lookup returns CDR1 SGDLS and CDR2 YYNGEE. CDR3 sequence reads: CASSVEPGQPQHF. CDR3 DNA sequence: TGTGCCAGCAGCGTAGAACCCGGTCAGCCCCAGCATTTT.

This chain uses TRBV10-3 with TRBJ1-5; TRBD1 agrees at 7 bases. This CDR3 spans 12 amino acids. Germline V lookup: CDR1 ENHRY, CDR2 SYGVKD. V trimming: 10 bases; J trimming: 3 bases; junction bases outside the gene matches: 3. The CDR3 here is CATGQVNQPQHF. CDR3 in DNA: TGTGCCACCGGACAGGTCAATCAGCCCCAGCATTTT.

The chain links TRBV7-3 to TRBJ2-3, with a weak D call TRBD2 (7 bases). V was shortened by 3 bases and J by 4 bases, with 14 bases between the two germline ends. This CDR3 has 15 residues. CDR1 is SGHTA and CDR2 is FQGTGA in the germline V gene. The CDR3, as DNA: TGTGCCAGCAGCTTCGGCGGGGGCCTAGCAGATACGCAGTATTTT. This codes for CASSFGGGLADTQYF.

CDR3 DNA: TGTGCCAGCGAACTTGGGTCCCAGTACTTC. Its protein is CASELGSQYF. The chain has TRBV6-5 and TRBJ2-5, with unresolved D. The V gene lost 8 bases and the J gene lost 9 bases, with 10 bases spanning the gap. The CDR3 spans 10 residues. Germline V gene lookup returns CDR1 MNHEY and CDR2 SVGAGI.

Comments on this clone: Compared with germline, one end of the junction differs, possibly owing to a read error. The gene calls are TRBV19 and TRBJ1-4; D remains ambiguous. Germline V gene data show CDR1 as LNHDA and CDR2 as SQIVND (reference sequence). CDR3 length equals 14 residues. The CDR3 nucleotides read TGTGCCAGTAGTATGCCAGTCGCTAAGGAAAAACTGTTTTTT. Protein sequence: CASSMPVAKEKLFF.

The chain has TRBV6-6 and TRBJ1-6, with a possible D match to TRBD1 (5 bases). CDR3 length: 13 amino acids. The V end lost 6 bases, the J end lost 7 bases, and 10 bases lay between the germline ends. The germline gives CDR1 MNHNY, CDR2 SVGAGI (reference sequence). CDR3 loop: CASRTGHNSPLHF. DNA for the CDR3: TGTGCCAGCAGAACAGGTCACAATTCACCCCTCCACTTT.

The V call is TRBV5-3, the J call TRBJ1-1; tentative D call: TRBD1 (5 bases). TRBV5-3 is designated an ORF whose function remains uncertain. This CDR3 is built from 10 residues. Trimming stripped 4 bases from V and 11 bases from J, with 9 bases between. The CDR3 sequence is CARSQGMAFF. CDR3 bases: TGTGCCAGAAGCCAGGGAATGGCTTTCTTT.

This chain links TRBV7-9 with TRBJ1-2, with D perhaps matching TRBD1 (5 bases). This CDR3 region has 13 residues. Germline V gene sequence: CDR1 SEHNR, CDR2 FQNEAQ (reference sequence). Trimming shortened V by 2 bases and J by 8 bases, and 12 bases separated the two germline ends. CDR3 protein: CASSLTREGGYTF. CDR3 nucleotides: TGTGCCAGCAGCTTAACCAGGGAAGGGGGCTACACCTTC.

This chain uses TRBV7-2 with TRBJ2-7; 7 bases are shared with TRBD2. The trim removed 1 base at V and 3 bases at J, leaving 6 bases unmatched. This CDR3 spans 15 amino acids. Germline CDR1 and CDR2: SGHTA and FQGNSA. The chain's CDR3 is CASSLGGGRLYEQYF. The CDR3 nucleotides read TGTGCCAGCAGCTTAGGGGGAGGGAGGCTCTACGAGCAGTACTTC.